This T cell receptor (beta chain) was recovered during a study of cytomegalovirus exposure and HLA in healthy donors. General study points: For TCR beta chains, V- and J-gene trimming was later linked to a missense DCLRE1C variant. Most TCR sequences were seen very rarely across donors, but some public TCRs occurred in many. A further, later analysis showed that HLA-associated TCR beta chains (compared with equally common others) were more clonally expanded. Per a prior analysis, the majority of TCR beta V segments were productive roughly 90% or roughly 30% of the time.

A note on this clone: Its antigen is as yet unknown.

Trimming pared 5 bases from V and 0 bases from J, leaving 11 bases between. Germline V CDR1 and CDR2: MNHNY, SVGAGI (reference sequence). The length of the CDR3 is 16 residues. The PCR contained 60 Vbeta and 13 Jbeta primers. TCRdb keeps only in-frame clones here, not all; method: immunoSEQ multiplex PCR. The sample shows 100,000 to 150,000 clones, about three quarters of them seen only once. The chain joins TRBV6-6 to TRBJ2-6, with D perhaps matching TRBD1 (6 bases). Sequenced input: PBMCs. This clonotype was sampled from a woman aged 55-69 years in good health and CMV-seropositive. In DNA, the CDR3 is TGTGCCAGCAGTAGGGAACAGGGCTCTGGGGCCAACGTCCTGACTTTC. This gives the protein CASSREQGSGANVLTF.